This is a list of T cell receptor beta chains from one sample in a study of shared clonotypes between healthy human individuals. The assay was immunoSEQ multiplex PCR, and TCRdb's table has in-frame clones only and misses some. This sample has roughly 810,000 clones; roughly 96% occur once, and the top ten carry less than 0.25%. The sequencing input was naive CD8+ T cells sorted from blood. These receptors all stem from a man aged 30 to 45 in good health. Both conserved end residues are part of each CDR3. D genes are given only for firm matches. Only some rows state a clone size, as once, few, many or a class for expanded clones.

>NA|TRBD1|TRBV6-7|TRBJ1-1
CDVRRDRAEAFF
TGTGACGTGCGCCGGGACAGGGCTGAAGCTTTCTTT
>NA|TRBD2|TRBV10-1|TRBJ2-1
CASSESTLGLAGRGNEQFF
TGCGCCAGCAGTGAGTCGACTCTGGGGCTAGCGGGAAGGGGCAATGAGCAGTTCTTC
>NA|NA|TRBV29-1|TRBJ2-2
CSTRVSGELFF
TGCAGCACGAGGGTTTCCGGGGAGCTGTTTTTT
>NA|TRBD2|TRBV9|TRBJ2-1
CASSVGTSGGNEQFF
TGTGCCAGCAGCGTAGGGACTAGCGGGGGGAATGAGCAGTTCTTC
>NA|NA|TRBV5-1|TRBJ1-1
CASSPDGQYFSEAFF
TGCGCCAGCAGCCCAGATGGACAGTATTTCAGTGAAGCTTTCTTT
>NA|TRBD2|TRBV7-6|TRBJ2-7
CASSLSGTPYEQYF
TGTGCCAGCAGCCTTAGCGGGACCCCCTACGAGCAGTACTTC
>NA|NA|TRBV28|TRBJ2-7
CASSFYTGGYEQYF
TGTGCCAGCAGTTTTTACACAGGCGGCTACGAGCAGTACTTC
>NA|TRBD2|TRBV7-9|TRBJ2-1
CASFSSSGRAGNEQFF
TGTGCCAGCTTCTCCTCTAGCGGGAGGGCCGGGAATGAGCAGTTCTTC
>once|NA|TRBV11-2|TRBJ2-1
CASSLEGWGEQFF
TGTGCCAGCAGCTTAGAGGGCTGGGGTGAGCAGTTCTTC
>NA|TRBD2|TRBV5-1|TRBJ2-1
CASSNTGGPGNEQFF
TGCGCCAGCAGCAACACGGGAGGGCCAGGCAATGAGCAGTTCTTC
>NA|TRBD1|TRBV7-9|TRBJ1-4
CATRGGQGGKLFF
TGTGCCACGAGAGGGGGACAGGGAGGGAAACTGTTTTTT
>NA|NA|TRBV11-2|TRBJ2-4
CASTPRRGRDIQYF
TGTGCCAGCACCCCCCGGAGGGGTAGGGACATTCAGTACTTC
>NA|TRBD2|TRBV5-1|TRBJ2-1
CASSPDAGLMGNEQFF
TGCGCCAGCAGCCCTGATGCGGGACTAATGGGGAATGAGCAGTTCTTC
>NA|TRBD2|TRBV13|TRBJ2-3
CASSSLAGADTQYF
TGTGCCAGCAGCTCACTAGCGGGAGCAGATACGCAGTATTTT
>NA|TRBD1|TRBV29-1|TRBJ1-1
CSVPDRVPGGNTEAFF
TGCAGCGTCCCCGACAGGGTCCCTGGTGGGAACACTGAAGCTTTCTTT
>NA|TRBD1|TRBV19|TRBJ2-1
CASSIGYTGGNEQFF
TGTGCCAGTAGTATAGGATATACAGGGGGTAATGAGCAGTTCTTC
>NA|NA|TRBV2|TRBJ1-1
CASGGAEAFF
TGTGCCAGCGGGGGGGCTGAAGCTTTCTTT
>NA|TRBD1|TRBV5-4|TRBJ2-7
CASSFWTGSSYEQYF
TGTGCCAGCAGCTTCTGGACAGGAAGCTCCTACGAGCAGTACTTC
>NA|NA|TRBV9|TRBJ1-3
CASSGPSFSGNTIYF
TGTGCCAGCAGCGGACCCAGTTTCTCTGGAAACACCATATATTTT
>NA|NA|TRBV4-3|TRBJ2-2
CASSQERGGTGELFF
TGCGCCAGCAGCCAAGAGAGAGGAGGAACCGGGGAGCTGTTTTTT
>NA|NA|TRBV4-1|TRBJ2-7
CASSQTVSYEQYF
TGCGCCAGCAGCCAAACGGTCTCCTACGAGCAGTACTTC
>NA|TRBD2|TRBV9|TRBJ2-1
CASSVTSATYNEQFF
TGTGCCAGCAGCGTAACTAGCGCCACTTACAATGAGCAGTTCTTC
>NA|NA|TRBV2|TRBJ2-7
CASSREGHDAYEQYF
TGTGCCAGCAGTCGAGAGGGGCACGACGCCTACGAGCAGTACTTC
>NA|NA|TRBV27|TRBJ1-5
CASSLGRSNQPQHF
TGTGCCAGCAGTTTGGGGAGGAGCAATCAGCCCCAGCATTTT
>once|NA|TRBV4-1|TRBJ2-3
CASSPAYSTDTQYF
TGCGCCAGCAGCCCAGCGTATAGCACAGATACGCAGTATTTT
>once|TRBD1|TRBV27|TRBJ2-1
CASRLGDRGQNEQFF
TGTGCCAGCAGACTAGGGGACAGGGGGCAGAATGAGCAGTTCTTC
>NA|TRBD2|TRBV14|TRBJ2-1
CASSQDSLAGSLSYNEQFF
TGTGCCAGCAGCCAAGATAGTCTAGCGGGATCACTTTCCTACAATGAGCAGTTCTTC
>NA|NA|TRBV27|TRBJ2-3
CASSFWRTSTDTQYF
TGTGCCAGCAGTTTCTGGCGGACTAGCACAGATACGCAGTATTTT
>few|NA|TRBV9|TRBJ2-7
CASSVGQSYEQYF
TGTGCCAGCAGCGTAGGTCAGTCCTACGAGCAGTACTTC
>NA|NA|TRBV7-2|TRBJ2-7
CASSFPRTDNSYEQYF
TGTGCCAGCAGCTTCCCGAGGACAGATAACTCCTACGAGCAGTACTTC
>NA|TRBD2|TRBV18|TRBJ2-5
CASSPRLAGGPEETQYF
TGTGCCAGCTCACCGCGACTAGCGGGAGGGCCGGAAGAGACCCAGTACTTC
>NA|TRBD2|TRBV9|TRBJ2-3
CASSPRTSGASTDTQYF
TGTGCCAGCAGCCCCCGGACTAGCGGGGCCAGCACAGATACGCAGTATTTT
>NA|NA|TRBV7-8|TRBJ2-7
CASNPGSSYEQYF
TGTGCCAGCAATCCCGGGAGCTCCTACGAGCAGTACTTC
>NA|TRBD2|TRBV10-3|TRBJ2-7
CAYGPGGLSSYEQYF
TGTGCCTACGGTCCGGGAGGGCTGAGCTCCTACGAGCAGTACTTC
>NA|NA|TRBV5-6|TRBJ2-2
CASSLALEWNTGELFF
TGTGCCAGCAGCTTGGCCCTAGAGTGGAACACCGGGGAGCTGTTTTTT
>NA|NA|TRBV14|TRBJ2-3
CASSPPKSDTQYF
TGTGCCAGCAGCCCGCCTAAGTCAGATACGCAGTATTTT
>NA|NA|TRBV7-3|TRBJ2-1
CASSLAGDNEQFF
TGTGCCAGCAGCTTAGCAGGGGACAATGAGCAGTTCTTC
>NA|TRBD1|TRBV4-2|TRBJ2-7
CASSHRDRVRFGQYF
TGTGCCAGCAGCCACCGGGACAGGGTCAGATTTGGCCAGTACTTC
>NA|NA|TRBV29-1|TRBJ2-1
CSGKTANEQFF
TGCAGCGGGAAGACAGCGAATGAGCAGTTCTTC
>NA|TRBD2|TRBV7-8|TRBJ2-1
CASSLELAGLFNEQFF
TGTGCCAGCAGCTTGGAACTAGCGGGACTCTTCAATGAGCAGTTCTTC
>NA|TRBD2|TRBV5-1|TRBJ2-1
CASSLGLAGAFDEQFF
TGCGCCAGCAGCTTGGGGCTAGCGGGAGCTTTCGATGAGCAGTTCTTC